The rows below give T cell receptor beta chains drawn from one sample of a study of T cell responses to AZD1222 COVID-19 vaccine. Clones were sequenced by immunoSEQ multiplex PCR, and TCRdb holds only the in-frame ones, with some missing. Of roughly 120,000 clones listed, 88% are singletons. Material: peripheral blood, obtained on day 0 of MenACWY control vaccination. Receptors originate from an adult in good health. Both conserved end residues are part of each CDR3. The D gene is left open where the match is weak. The listing skips clone size in some rows; elsewhere it reads once, few, many or a size class.

-	-	TRBV30	TRBJ1-5	CAWKIYQPQHF	TGTGCCTGGAAAATTTATCAGCCCCAGCATTTT
-	-	TRBV24-1	TRBJ1-1	CATSVQYTEAFF	TGTGCCACCAGTGTCCAGTACACTGAAGCTTTCTTT
-	-	TRBV6-2/TRBV6-3	TRBJ1-1	CASSRQAPSTEAFF	TGTGCCAGCAGCCGACAGGCCCCTTCGACTGAAGCTTTCTTT
-	-	TRBV28	TRBJ1-4	CASSLRPWGEKLFF	TGTGCCAGCAGTTTACGCCCGTGGGGTGAAAAACTGTTTTTT
-	TRBD1	TRBV5-5	TRBJ1-4	CASSPLTGGTNEKLFF	TGTGCCAGCAGCCCGTTAACAGGGGGCACTAATGAAAAACTGTTTTTT
-	-	TRBV7-3	TRBJ1-2	CASSLNGGSGYTF	TGTGCCAGCAGCTTAAATGGGGGCTCTGGCTACACCTTC
-	-	TRBV7-9	TRBJ2-5	CASSLGAAYQETQYF	TGTGCCAGCAGCTTGGGGGCCGCGTACCAAGAGACCCAGTACTTC
once	-	TRBV4-3	TRBJ2-1	CASSHMTTSSYNEQFF	TGCGCCAGCAGCCACATGACGACGAGCTCCTACAATGAGCAGTTCTTC
-	TRBD1	TRBV5-4	TRBJ1-1	CASRTGGRTEAFF	TGTGCCAGCAGAACAGGGGGACGAACTGAAGCTTTCTTT
-	TRBD1	TRBV29-1	TRBJ2-2	CSVEGDRPTGELFF	TGCAGCGTTGAAGGGGACAGACCGACCGGGGAGCTGTTTTTT
-	-	TRBV4-2	TRBJ1-5	CASSQDGIRNQPQHF	TGTGCCAGCAGCCAAGATGGGATCCGAAATCAGCCCCAGCATTTT
-	-	TRBV7-6	TRBJ1-6	CASSLALGSSYNSPLHF	TGTGCCAGCAGCTTAGCGCTTGGGAGCTCCTATAATTCACCCCTCCACTTT
-	TRBD2	TRBV7-2	TRBJ2-2	CASSLFSSGRAGTGELFF	TGTGCCAGCAGCTTATTTTCTAGCGGGAGGGCGGGCACCGGGGAGCTGTTTTTT
-	TRBD1	TRBV6-2/TRBV6-3	TRBJ2-1	CASSYPGTGAWGEQFF	TGTGCCAGCAGTTACCCCGGGACAGGGGCTTGGGGTGAGCAGTTCTTC
-	-	TRBV5-1	TRBJ2-6	CASSLGPGGANVLTF	TGCGCCAGCAGCTTGGGACCTGGGGGGGCCAACGTCCTGACTTTC
-	TRBD1	TRBV6-6	TRBJ2-2	CASTQPGTGLSGELFF	TGTGCCAGCACCCAACCGGGGACAGGGTTGTCCGGGGAGCTGTTTTTT
-	-	TRBV10-3	TRBJ2-5	CAISESSETQYF	TGTGCCATCAGTGAGTCTTCGGAGACCCAGTACTTC
-	-	TRBV4-2	TRBJ2-3	CASGPGDTQYF	TGTGCCAGCGGCCCGGGAGATACGCAGTATTTT
-	-	TRBV7-2	TRBJ2-3	CASSSVVGGQAGDTQYF	TGTGCCAGCAGCTCCGTAGTTGGGGGGCAGGCTGGAGATACGCAGTATTTT
-	-	TRBV11-2	TRBJ2-3	CASSPRSRGSGDTQYF	TGTGCCAGCAGCCCCAGGTCCAGGGGTTCAGGGGATACGCAGTATTTT
-	-	TRBV7-9	TRBJ1-1	CASSLWAVTEAFF	TGTGCCAGCAGCTTATGGGCGGTCACTGAAGCTTTCTTT
-	-	TRBV4-3	TRBJ1-5	CASSQGVGGNQPQHF	TGCGCCAGCAGCCAGGGGGTGGGCGGGAATCAGCCCCAGCATTTT
-	TRBD1	TRBV5-1	TRBJ1-1	CASSARGLDTEAFF	TGCGCCAGCAGCGCCAGGGGGCTAGACACTGAAGCTTTCTTT
-	-	TRBV21-1	TRBJ2-1	CASSKDAGALAGRDEQFF	TGTGCCAGCAGCAAAGACGCGGGGGCTCTAGCGGGAAGGGATGAGCAGTTCTTC
-	TRBD2	TRBV4-1	TRBJ2-7	CASSQEPGTSGHYEQYF	TGCGCCAGCAGCCAAGAGCCGGGGACTAGCGGACACTACGAGCAGTACTTC
-	-	TRBV9	TRBJ2-2	CASSVQGGTGELFF	TGTGCCAGCAGCGTACAAGGGGGCACCGGGGAGCTGTTTTTT
-	TRBD1	TRBV5-6	TRBJ1-2	CASSLPRQGFDTF	TGTGCCAGCAGCTTACCACGACAGGGTTTCGACACCTTC
-	-	TRBV30	TRBJ2-3	CATNPRAGAADTQYF	TGTGCCACCAACCCAAGGGCCGGGGCCGCAGATACGCAGTATTTT
-	-	TRBV27	TRBJ2-2	CASSSLRSRGTGELFF	TGTGCCAGCAGTTCCCTCAGATCGCGGGGCACCGGGGAGCTGTTTTTT
-	TRBD2	TRBV7-7	TRBJ2-7	CASGDRPDEQYF	TGTGCTAGCGGGGACCGCCCCGACGAGCAGTACTTC
-	TRBD1	TRBV7-2	TRBJ1-2	CASSFGTAYGYTF	TGTGCCAGCAGCTTTGGGACAGCCTATGGCTACACCTTC
-	TRBD2	TRBV5-1	TRBJ2-1	CASSFGRGGPYNEQFF	TGCGCCAGCAGCTTCGGGCGGGGGGGCCCCTACAATGAGCAGTTCTTC
-	-	TRBV6-5	TRBJ2-5	CASSSQGSEETQYF	TGTGCCAGCAGCTCCCAGGGAAGCGAAGAGACCCAGTACTTC
-	TRBD2	TRBV4-3	TRBJ2-5	CASSQGVSSGGLAQYF	TGCGCCAGCAGCCAAGGCGTCTCTAGCGGGGGACTGGCCCAGTACTTC
-	-	TRBV28	TRBJ1-3	CASSQGQSGNTIYF	TGTGCCAGCAGTCAAGGACAGTCTGGAAACACCATATATTTT
-	-	TRBV9	TRBJ2-3	CASSVRGALDTQYF	TGTGCCAGCAGCGTAAGGGGGGCTTTGGATACGCAGTATTTT
-	-	TRBV5-1	TRBJ1-6	CASSLAQPNSPLHF	TGCGCCAGCAGCTTGGCACAGCCTAATTCACCCCTCCACTTT
-	TRBD2	TRBV4-1	TRBJ2-1	CASSPLAASYNEQFF	TGCGCCAGCAGCCCCCTAGCGGCCTCCTACAATGAGCAGTTCTTC
-	-	TRBV19	TRBJ2-1	CASSGTHSGISYNEQFF	TGTGCCAGTAGTGGTACGCACTCGGGAATATCCTACAATGAGCAGTTCTTC
-	-	TRBV2	TRBJ2-3	CASSLDYTDTQYF	TGTGCCAGCAGTCTAGACTACACAGATACGCAGTATTTT
few	-	TRBV7-2	TRBJ1-1	CATDPGLNTEAFF	TGTGCCACCGACCCGGGTTTGAACACTGAAGCTTTCTTT
once	TRBD1	TRBV28	TRBJ1-2	CASSQGGGNYGYTF	TGTGCCAGCAGCCAAGGGGGCGGAAACTATGGCTACACCTTC
-	TRBD1	TRBV18	TRBJ1-2	CASSPGTGDYGYTF	TGTGCCAGCTCACCAGGGACAGGGGACTATGGCTACACCTTC
-	-	TRBV29-1	TRBJ1-1	CSVTGLGTEAFF	TGCAGCGTTACAGGGCTGGGCACTGAAGCTTTCTTT
-	TRBD1	TRBV27	TRBJ1-5	CASSIQGATYF	TGTGCCAGCAGTATACAGGGGGCCACTTACTTT
-	-	TRBV11-2	TRBJ1-2	CASSSPGVLYGYTF	TGTGCCAGCAGCTCGCCTGGGGTCCTTTATGGCTACACCTTC
-	TRBD1	TRBV30	TRBJ1-1	CAWSVLGQGKTEAFF	TGTGCCTGGAGTGTACTGGGACAGGGAAAAACTGAAGCTTTCTTT
-	-	TRBV7-6	TRBJ1-4	CASSLRRGNEKLFF	TGTGCCAGCAGCTTACGTAGGGGTAATGAAAAACTGTTTTTT
-	TRBD1	TRBV27	TRBJ1-2	CASSLSGQGAIGYTF	TGTGCCAGCAGTTTATCGGGACAGGGGGCTATAGGCTACACCTTC
-	-	TRBV19	TRBJ1-1	CASSIGRGTEAFF	TGTGCCAGTAGTATAGGGAGGGGCACTGAAGCTTTCTTT
-	-	TRBV6-2/TRBV6-3	TRBJ1-1	CASSYSRGGAGEAFF	TGTGCCAGCAGTTACTCTCGTGGGGGGGCAGGTGAAGCTTTCTTT
-	-	TRBV29-1	TRBJ1-4	CSVEDSGFSTNEKLFF	TGCAGCGTTGAAGATTCCGGGTTCTCAACTAATGAAAAACTGTTTTTT
-	-	TRBV19	TRBJ1-5	CASRDEGGNQPQHF	TGTGCCAGTAGAGATGAAGGGGGCAATCAGCCCCAGCATTTT
-	TRBD1	TRBV5-5	TRBJ1-1	CASSLANRGPEGTEAFF	TGTGCCAGCAGCTTGGCCAACAGGGGGCCAGAAGGCACTGAAGCTTTCTTT
-	-	TRBV9	TRBJ1-1	CASTLDDSNTEAFF	TGTGCCAGCACTCTCGACGACAGTAACACTGAAGCTTTCTTT
once	-	TRBV21-1	TRBJ1-6	CASSKAGTSSSYNSPLHF	TGTGCCAGCAGCAAAGCAGGCACTTCTAGCTCCTATAATTCACCCCTCCACTTT
-	TRBD1	TRBV5-1	TRBJ2-7	CASSLTPDRQGPSYEQYF	TGCGCCAGCAGCTTAACGCCGGACCGACAGGGCCCCTCGTACGAGCAGTACTTC
-	TRBD1	TRBV9	TRBJ1-6	CASSPRTGAYSPLHF	TGTGCCAGCAGCCCGAGGACAGGGGCGTATTCACCCCTCCACTTT
once	-	TRBV14	TRBJ1-4	CASSQDPPPGPTNEKLFF	TGTGCCAGCAGCCAAGACCCCCCGCCAGGACCAACTAATGAAAAACTGTTTTTT
once	-	TRBV29-1	TRBJ2-6	CSVVGSSGANVLTF	TGCAGCGTTGTAGGGAGCTCTGGGGCCAACGTCCTGACTTTC